This T cell receptor (beta chain) was identified in a study of T-cell reconstitution after alpha-beta-depleted transplantation in children. General study results and limits: A year had passed since transplant, and T-cell counts and diversity by then came mostly from newly produced T cells. Roughly two months post-transplant, alpha-beta T cells reportedly originated from several hundred graft clones that had expanded. Some patients owed their high day-60 TCRbeta diversity to surviving recipient T cells and thymic progenitors.

Construction of the TCRbeta library involved unique molecular identifiers. Each CDR3 protein gets one entry after TCRdb re-called the PCR reads with MiXCR. The sample has about 540,000 distinct CDR3 sequences, approximately 30% seen once. In the case of this clonotype: What it recognizes is unknown.

Germline values: CDR1 SGHKS, CDR2 YYEKEE (reference sequence). CDR3 length equals 14 residues. Losses at the gene ends were 6 bases for V and 4 bases for J; bases not matched to a gene: 6. This sequence originates from a boy less than two years old with Wiskott-Aldrich syndrome, due to receive a stem cell transplant. V and J are TRBV5-5 and TRBJ2-2; 7 positions match TRBD2. This specimen was PBMCs, taken before TCRalphabeta/CD19-depleted stem cell transplant. The CDR3 here is CASTSLASTGELFF. As DNA, the CDR3 is TGTGCCAGCACGTCACTAGCGAGCACCGGGGAGCTGTTTTTT.